These T cell receptor beta chains were read from a single sample in a study of OX40 agonist ivuxolimab in advanced cancers. Assay used: immunoSEQ multiplex PCR; TCRdb lists only in-frame clones, some missing. The sample yields around 80,000 clones, 85% to 90% seen once. The source was CD4+ or CD8+ T cells sorted from blood, collected in a trial of the OX40 agonist ivuxolimab. These receptors all come from an adult with an advanced solid tumor such as melanoma, head and neck, liver or kidney cancer. The CDR3 runs from the conserved cysteine through the conserved F or W. A D gene is named only where the DNA matches it firmly.

d_gene: .
j_gene: TRBJ1-2
v_gene: TRBV9
CDR3aa: CASSPTPGEGYTF

d_gene: TRBD2
j_gene: TRBJ2-1
v_gene: TRBV28
CDR3aa: CASSFSGSVSYNEQFF

d_gene: .
j_gene: TRBJ2-1
v_gene: TRBV9
CDR3aa: CASSVGEAYNEQFF

d_gene: .
j_gene: TRBJ2-3
v_gene: TRBV7-2
CDR3aa: CASSPRGLATDTQYF

d_gene: TRBD1
j_gene: TRBJ1-2
v_gene: TRBV19
CDR3aa: CASSKDRGDYGYTF

d_gene: .
j_gene: TRBJ2-2
v_gene: TRBV19
CDR3aa: CASSIGLKGTGELFF

d_gene: .
j_gene: TRBJ1-2
v_gene: TRBV28
CDR3aa: CASSLGRAVNYGYTF

d_gene: .
j_gene: TRBJ2-7
v_gene: TRBV28
CDR3aa: CATVLWGEQYF

d_gene: TRBD1
j_gene: TRBJ1-1
v_gene: TRBV18
CDR3aa: CASSPQGQGRGNTVAFF

d_gene: .
j_gene: TRBJ2-5
v_gene: TRBV29-1
CDR3aa: CSVEKGLMTQYF

d_gene: TRBD1
j_gene: TRBJ2-7
v_gene: TRBV7-9
CDR3aa: CASSADRGEQYF

d_gene: .
j_gene: .
v_gene: TRBV7-3
CDR3aa: CASSPEGRGFDEQYF

d_gene: .
j_gene: TRBJ2-1
v_gene: TRBV28
CDR3aa: CASSGMRNEQFF

d_gene: .
j_gene: TRBJ1-5
v_gene: TRBV27
CDR3aa: CASSRGQNNQPQHF

d_gene: TRBD2
j_gene: TRBJ2-7
v_gene: TRBV25-1
CDR3aa: CASSPTSGTDEQYF

d_gene: .
j_gene: TRBJ2-7
v_gene: TRBV28
CDR3aa: CASRTGFFEQYF

d_gene: TRBD1
j_gene: TRBJ2-7
v_gene: TRBV28
CDR3aa: CASRTLRQGPSSYEQYF

d_gene: TRBD1
j_gene: TRBJ1-3
v_gene: TRBV7-8
CDR3aa: CASSSLYRDSSNTIYF

d_gene: .
j_gene: TRBJ2-7
v_gene: TRBV7-3
CDR3aa: CASSLILGDGPYEQYF

d_gene: TRBD2
j_gene: TRBJ2-3
v_gene: TRBV6-6
CDR3aa: CASRPLAGGADTQYF

d_gene: .
j_gene: TRBJ2-6
v_gene: TRBV6-6
CDR3aa: CATTASGANVLTF

d_gene: .
j_gene: TRBJ2-3
v_gene: TRBV28
CDR3aa: CASPWGGYLTDTQYF

d_gene: TRBD2
j_gene: TRBJ2-2
v_gene: TRBV9
CDR3aa: CASSKPGTTVTTGELFF

d_gene: .
j_gene: TRBJ2-1
v_gene: TRBV7-2
CDR3aa: CASSLVATSYNEQFF

d_gene: .
j_gene: TRBJ1-5
v_gene: TRBV2
CDR3aa: CASSVKQGVQPQHF